The rows below give T cell receptor beta chains drawn from one sample of a study of T cell responses to AZD1222 COVID-19 vaccine. TCRdb keeps only in-frame clones here, not all; method: immunoSEQ multiplex PCR. This sample has 150,000 or so clones, with roughly 91% found just once. The material sequenced was peripheral blood, taken 28 days after the second AZD1222 dose. All receptors come from an adult who received the AZD1222 COVID-19 vaccine. CDR3s include the opening cysteine and the closing phenylalanine or tryptophan. The D gene is left open where the match is weak. Only some rows state a clone size, as once, few, many or a class for expanded clones.

>once|TRBV2|13|TRBJ1-5|TRBD1
TGTGCCAGCAGTCTGGACAGGGGTCAGCCCCAGCATTTT
CASSLDRGQPQHF
>-|TRBV6-5|14|TRBJ1-5|TRBD1
TGTGCCAGCAGCCATTCGACAGGGGGAAGGGCCCAGCATTTT
CASSHSTGGRAQHF
>few|TRBV5-1|14|TRBJ2-7|-
TGCGCCAGCAGCTTAGCGGAAAGGGAGTACGAGCAGTACTTC
CASSLAEREYEQYF
>-|TRBV5-6|13|TRBJ1-2|-
TGTGCCAGCAGCTTGTCGAGGGCCGCGGGCTACACCTTC
CASSLSRAAGYTF
>-|TRBV6-5|14|TRBJ1-2|-
TGTGCCAGCAGGGTCGGGGTGGGGAACTATGGCTACACCTTC
CASRVGVGNYGYTF
>-|TRBV27|15|TRBJ2-7|TRBD2
TGTGCCAGCAGGGGACTAGCGGGAGGTGGGTGGGAGCAGTACTTC
CASRGLAGGGWEQYF
>-|TRBV6-1|16|TRBJ1-2|-
TGTGCCAGCAGTGAAAAGTGGGACGGATCCCGCTATGGCTACACCTTC
CASSEKWDGSRYGYTF
>-|TRBV30|14|TRBJ2-1|TRBD2
TGTGCCTGGAGGGGGGGGTCACGGTACAATGAGCAGTTCTTC
CAWRGGSRYNEQFF
>once|TRBV10-3|16|TRBJ1-5|TRBD1
TGTGCCATCAGTGAGTCCCGAGGACAGGGGGGTCAGCCCCAGCATTTT
CAISESRGQGGQPQHF
>-|TRBV7-2|11|TRBJ2-1|-
TGTGCCAGCAGCTTTTACAATGAGCAGTTCTTC
CASSFYNEQFF
>few|TRBV6-2/TRBV6-3|15|TRBJ2-2|-
TGTGCCAGCAGTCAAAATACAGGGAACACCGGGGAGCTGTTTTTT
CASSQNTGNTGELFF
>-|TRBV5-1|15|TRBJ1-6|-
TGCGCCAGCAGTCTAAGTCTGCGGGGACATTCACCCCTCCACTTT
CASSLSLRGHSPLHF
>once|TRBV30|14|TRBJ1-2|-
TGTGCCTGGAACCTAGGGGGATTTGACTATGGCTACACCTTC
CAWNLGGFDYGYTF
>-|TRBV7-3|14|TRBJ2-7|TRBD1
TGTGCCAGCAGCGCCGGGACAGGGGGTTACGAGCAGTACTTC
CASSAGTGGYEQYF
>-|TRBV5-8|13|TRBJ2-4|TRBD1
TGTGCCAGCAGCTGGGACAGGGAGGGCATTCAGTACTTC
CASSWDREGIQYF
>-|TRBV5-1|15|TRBJ2-1|TRBD2
TGCGCCAGCAGCACCTTAGCGGGCGGGTACAATGAGCAGTTCTTC
CASSTLAGGYNEQFF
>-|TRBV12-3/TRBV12-4|13|TRBJ1-5|-
TGTGCCAGCAGTTTACTTCTGATTCAGCCCCAGCATTTT
CASSLLLIQPQHF
>-|TRBV9|17|TRBJ1-6|TRBD1
TGTGCCAGCAGCGTAGCCTCCGACAGGGGCCATTATTCACCCCTCCACTTT
CASSVASDRGHYSPLHF
>-|TRBV5-1|15|TRBJ1-6|-
TGCGCCAGCAGCTTGGTGAGGCAGGTGAGTTCACCCCTCCACTTT
CASSLVRQVSSPLHF